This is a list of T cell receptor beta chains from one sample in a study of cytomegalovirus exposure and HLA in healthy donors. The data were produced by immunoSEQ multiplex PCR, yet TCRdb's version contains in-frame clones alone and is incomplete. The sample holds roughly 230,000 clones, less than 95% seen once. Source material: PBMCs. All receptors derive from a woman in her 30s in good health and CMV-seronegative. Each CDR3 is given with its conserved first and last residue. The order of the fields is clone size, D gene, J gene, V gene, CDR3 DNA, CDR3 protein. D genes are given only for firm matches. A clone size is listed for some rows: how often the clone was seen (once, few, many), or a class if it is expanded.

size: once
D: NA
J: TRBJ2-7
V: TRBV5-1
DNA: TGCGCCAGCAGCTTGGCGAGCGAGGGATACGAGCAGTACTTC
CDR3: CASSLASEGYEQYF

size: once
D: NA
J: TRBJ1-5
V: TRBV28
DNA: TGTGCCAGCAGTATTAGCAATCAGCCCCAGCATTTT
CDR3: CASSISNQPQHF

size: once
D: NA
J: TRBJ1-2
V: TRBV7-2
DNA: TGTGCCAGCAGCTTTACGGGCCCGGGCGGCTATGGCTACACCTTC
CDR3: CASSFTGPGGYGYTF

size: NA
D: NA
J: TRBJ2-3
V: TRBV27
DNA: TGTGCCAGCAGTTTATTAGGCACAGATACGCAGTATTTT
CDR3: CASSLLGTDTQYF

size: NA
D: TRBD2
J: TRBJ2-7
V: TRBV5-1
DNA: TGCGCCAGCAGCTTGGTTAGCGGGACGCACGAGCAGTACTTC
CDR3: CASSLVSGTHEQYF

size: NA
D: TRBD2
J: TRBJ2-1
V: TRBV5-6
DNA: TGTGCCAGCAGCGATGGACTAGCGGGATACAATGAGCAGTTCTTC
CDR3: CASSDGLAGYNEQFF

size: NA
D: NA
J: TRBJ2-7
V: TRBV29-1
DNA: TGCAGCGTTGTATGGGAAGGGGAGCAGTACTTC
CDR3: CSVVWEGEQYF

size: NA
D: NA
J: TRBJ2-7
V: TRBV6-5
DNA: TGTGCCAGCAGCCTGACAGACGCCTCCTACGAGCAGTACTTC
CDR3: CASSLTDASYEQYF

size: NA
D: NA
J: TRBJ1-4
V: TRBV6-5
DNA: TGTGCCAGCAGTTACGGGGCAACTAATGAAAAACTGTTTTTT
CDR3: CASSYGATNEKLFF

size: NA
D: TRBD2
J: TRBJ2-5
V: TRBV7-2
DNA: TGTGCCAGCAGCTGGGGACTAGCGGAGACCCAGTACTTC
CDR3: CASSWGLAETQYF

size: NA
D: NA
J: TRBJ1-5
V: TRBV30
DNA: TGTGCCTGGAGTGTCGGGGTCGGCAATCAGCCCCAGCATTTT
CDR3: CAWSVGVGNQPQHF

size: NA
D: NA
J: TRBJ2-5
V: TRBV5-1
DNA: TGCGCCAGCAGCAGCCAACTAGGGCGAGAGACCCAGTACTTC
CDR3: CASSSQLGRETQYF

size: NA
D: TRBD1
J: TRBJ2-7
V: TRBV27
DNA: TGTGCCACCAAGCTACGAGGACAGGGTCACCTGGAGCAGTACTTC
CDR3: CATKLRGQGHLEQYF

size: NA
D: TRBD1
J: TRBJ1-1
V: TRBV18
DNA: TGTGCCAGCTCACCCGGACAGGGTCTAACTGAAGCTTTCTTT
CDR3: CASSPGQGLTEAFF

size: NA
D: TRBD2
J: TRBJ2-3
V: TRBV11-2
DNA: TGTGCCAGCAGCCCCCGGAATAGCGGGACAACAGATACGCAGTATTTT
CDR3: CASSPRNSGTTDTQYF

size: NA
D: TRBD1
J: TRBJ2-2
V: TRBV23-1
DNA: TGCGCCAGCAGTCAATCGACAGGGGGGCCCGGGGAGCTGTTTTTT
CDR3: CASSQSTGGPGELFF

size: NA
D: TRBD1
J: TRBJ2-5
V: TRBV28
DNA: TGTGCCAGCAGTTTCAGGGACAGATTTCAAGAGACCCAGTACTTC
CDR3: CASSFRDRFQETQYF

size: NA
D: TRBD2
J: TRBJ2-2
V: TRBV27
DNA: TGTGCCAGCAGTTTATCGGGAGACGGGGGGAGCGAGGAGCTGTTTTTT
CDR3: CASSLSGDGGSEELFF

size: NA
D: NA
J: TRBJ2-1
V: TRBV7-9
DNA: TGTGCCAGCAGCTTAGAAGCACCTGAGCAGTTCTTC
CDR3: CASSLEAPEQFF

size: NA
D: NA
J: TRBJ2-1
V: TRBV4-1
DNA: TGCGCCAGCAGCCAAGACGGGTACAATGAGCAGTTCTTC
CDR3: CASSQDGYNEQFF

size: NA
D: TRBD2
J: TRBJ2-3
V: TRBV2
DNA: TGTGCCAGCAGTGGCGGGAGGGGCCCAGATACGCAGTATTTT
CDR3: CASSGGRGPDTQYF

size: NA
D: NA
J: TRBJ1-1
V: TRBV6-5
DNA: TGTGCCAGTGGGGGGGGCTTGAACACTGAAGCTTTCTTT
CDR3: CASGGGLNTEAFF

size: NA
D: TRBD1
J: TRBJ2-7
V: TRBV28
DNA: TGTGCCAGCAGTATCACAGGGGGAAGCTCCTACGAGCAGTACTTC
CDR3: CASSITGGSSYEQYF

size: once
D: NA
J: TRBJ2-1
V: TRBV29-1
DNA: TGCAGCGTTGAAGGCGGCAGCCGACGCAATGAGCAGTTCTTC
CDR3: CSVEGGSRRNEQFF

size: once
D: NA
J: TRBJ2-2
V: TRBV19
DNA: TGTGCCAGTATCCATGTCTCTACAGGAAGCACCGGGGAGCTGTTTTTT
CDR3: CASIHVSTGSTGELFF

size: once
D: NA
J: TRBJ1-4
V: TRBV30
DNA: TGTGCCTGGAGTGTATCATCGGGGCTAAATGAAAAACTGTTTTTT
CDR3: CAWSVSSGLNEKLFF

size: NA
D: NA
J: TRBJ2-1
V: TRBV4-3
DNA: TGCGCCAGCAGCCAAGAAACGGATGAGCAGTTCTTC
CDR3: CASSQETDEQFF

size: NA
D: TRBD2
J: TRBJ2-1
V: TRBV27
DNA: TGTGCCAGCAGGCTAGCGGGAGGATACAATGAGCAGTTCTTC
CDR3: CASRLAGGYNEQFF

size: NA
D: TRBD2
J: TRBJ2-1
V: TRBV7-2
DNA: TGTGCCAGCAGCTATAGGGCGGGAGTAGAGGCAAATGAGCAGTTCTTC
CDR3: CASSYRAGVEANEQFF

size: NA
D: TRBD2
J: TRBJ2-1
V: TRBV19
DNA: TGTGCCAGTAGTATAGATCGAGGACTAGATCTGTTCTTC
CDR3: CASSIDRGLDLFF

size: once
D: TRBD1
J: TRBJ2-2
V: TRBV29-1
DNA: TGCAGCGTCGACGCAGGGGGTCATAACACCGGGGAGCTGTTTTTT
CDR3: CSVDAGGHNTGELFF

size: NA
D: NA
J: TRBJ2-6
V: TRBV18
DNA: TGTGCCAGCTCACCGGGACACAACTCTGGGGCCAACGTCCTGACTTTC
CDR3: CASSPGHNSGANVLTF

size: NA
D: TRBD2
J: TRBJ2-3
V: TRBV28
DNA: TGTGCCAGCAGTTTCCTAGCGGGAGACACAGATACGCAGTATTTT
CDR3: CASSFLAGDTDTQYF

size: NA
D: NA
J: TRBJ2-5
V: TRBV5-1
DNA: TGCGCCAGCAGCTCCGGCGGCAGGCAGTCGGAGACCCAGTACTTC
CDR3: CASSSGGRQSETQYF

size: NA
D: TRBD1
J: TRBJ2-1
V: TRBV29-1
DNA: TGCAGCTTTAGGACAGGGAACCACAATGAGCAGTTCTTC
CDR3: CSFRTGNHNEQFF

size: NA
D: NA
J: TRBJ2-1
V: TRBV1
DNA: TGCACCAAAACCTCCGGTGCCGATGAGCAGTTCTTC
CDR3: CTKTSGADEQFF

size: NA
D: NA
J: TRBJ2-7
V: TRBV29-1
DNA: TGCAGCGTGAGAGGAGGGTCCTACGAGCAGTACTTC
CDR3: CSVRGGSYEQYF

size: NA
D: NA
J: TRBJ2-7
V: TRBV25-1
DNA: TGTGCCAGCAGTGCCTCGGTGGTAAGGAACTACGAGCAGTACTTC
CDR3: CASSASVVRNYEQYF

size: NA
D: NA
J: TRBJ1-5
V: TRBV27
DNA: TGTGCCAGCAACTTAGGGGAATGGCAGCCCCAGCATTTT
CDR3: CASNLGEWQPQHF

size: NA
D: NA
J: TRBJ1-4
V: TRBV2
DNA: TGTGCCAGCAGCAAAGAGGATTTCAATGAAAAACTGTTTTTT
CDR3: CASSKEDFNEKLFF

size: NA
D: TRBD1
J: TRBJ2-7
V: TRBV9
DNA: TGTGCCAGCAGCGTAACGGGACAGGGGGCCTACGAGCAGTACTTC
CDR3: CASSVTGQGAYEQYF

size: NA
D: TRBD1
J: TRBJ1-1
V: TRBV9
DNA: TGTGCCAGCAGCGCCGACAGGGGGTCCCTGGAAGCTTTCTTT
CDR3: CASSADRGSLEAFF

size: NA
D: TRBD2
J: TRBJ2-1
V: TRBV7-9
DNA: TGTGCCAGCAGCTTTCTACTAGCGGGGTACAATGAGCAGTTCTTC
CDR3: CASSFLLAGYNEQFF

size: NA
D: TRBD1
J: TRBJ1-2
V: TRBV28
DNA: TGTGCCAGCAGTTTGTCCAGGGGGCCTGACTATGGCTACACCTTC
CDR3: CASSLSRGPDYGYTF

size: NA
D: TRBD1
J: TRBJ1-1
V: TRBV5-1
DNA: TGCGCCAGCAGCGCCGGGACAGGGCTGAACACTGAAGCTTTCTTT
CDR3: CASSAGTGLNTEAFF

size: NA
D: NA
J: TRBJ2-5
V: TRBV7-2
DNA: TGTGCCAGCAGCCCCCACATGGGCGCCCGATCGAGGGAGACCCAGTACTTC
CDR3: CASSPHMGARSRETQYF

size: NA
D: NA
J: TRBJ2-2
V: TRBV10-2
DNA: TGCGCCAGCAGCTGGACAACCGGGGAGCTGTTTTTT
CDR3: CASSWTTGELFF

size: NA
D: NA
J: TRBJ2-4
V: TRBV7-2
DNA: TGTGCCAGCACCCCCGGACGCCTGGAGGGCATTCAGTACTTC
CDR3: CASTPGRLEGIQYF

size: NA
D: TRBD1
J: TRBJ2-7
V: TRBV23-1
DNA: TGCGCCAGCCTCTTGGGACAGGGTGGTTCCTACGAGCAGTACTTC
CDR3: CASLLGQGGSYEQYF

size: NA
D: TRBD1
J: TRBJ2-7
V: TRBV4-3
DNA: TGCGCCAGCAGCCAAGCTGCAGGGGGCTCAGACGAGCAGTACTTC
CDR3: CASSQAAGGSDEQYF

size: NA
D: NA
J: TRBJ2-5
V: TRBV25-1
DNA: TGTGCCAGCAGTGAATTGACGGGACGGGAGACCCAGTACTTC
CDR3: CASSELTGRETQYF

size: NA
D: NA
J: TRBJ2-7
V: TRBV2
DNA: TGTGCCAGCAGTGAACACCTTGCGAAGGGATACGAGCAGTACTTC
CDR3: CASSEHLAKGYEQYF

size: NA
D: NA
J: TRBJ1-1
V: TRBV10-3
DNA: TGTGCCATCAGTAACGGACACATGAACACTGAAGCTTTCTTT
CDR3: CAISNGHMNTEAFF

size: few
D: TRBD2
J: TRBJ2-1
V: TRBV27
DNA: TGTGCCAGCAGTTTAGCTAGCGGAGGCTACAATGAGCAGTTCTTC
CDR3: CASSLASGGYNEQFF

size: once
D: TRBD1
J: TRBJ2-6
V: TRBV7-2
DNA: TGTGCCAGCAGCGAACAGGGGTCTGGGGCCAACGTCCTGACTTTC
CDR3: CASSEQGSGANVLTF

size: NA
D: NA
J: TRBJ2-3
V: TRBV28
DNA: TGTGCCAGCAGTTCGTGGTGGGGCAGGGACACAGATACGCAGTATTTT
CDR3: CASSSWWGRDTDTQYF

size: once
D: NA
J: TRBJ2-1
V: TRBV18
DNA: TGTGCCAGCTCAATAAAAGAGGCGGGGAATTTCAATGAGCAGTTCTTC
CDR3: CASSIKEAGNFNEQFF

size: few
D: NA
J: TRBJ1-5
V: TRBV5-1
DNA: TGCGCCACCACCCTCGGTGAGCCCCAGCATTTT
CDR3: CATTLGEPQHF

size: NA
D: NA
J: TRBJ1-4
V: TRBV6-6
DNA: TGTGCCAGCAGGCCCGGAAGGACCGCAACTAATGAAAAACTGTTTTTT
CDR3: CASRPGRTATNEKLFF

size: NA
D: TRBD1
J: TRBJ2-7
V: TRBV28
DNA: TGTGCCAGCAGACCACAGGGGCCCGAGCAGTACTTC
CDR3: CASRPQGPEQYF